This T cell receptor (beta chain) appears in the sequencing data of a study of memory CD4+ T cells and cytomegalovirus serostatus. The sort gate was single viable CD3+CD4+CD8-CD45RO+ cells for memory CD4+ T cells. Total CD4+ T cells were enriched by CD4 positive selection. Deletions cut 6 bases from V and 4 bases from J, with 17 bases between. Germline CDR1 is MNHEY and CDR2 is SVGAGI. The CDR3 runs 15 residues. Profiling relied on immunoSEQ multiplex PCR, and the TCRdb table lists in-frame clones only, not all of them. The sample lists 56,000 or so clones; 82% were seen once. Source material: memory CD4+ T cells from blood. The receptor was derived from an adult in good health and CMV-seronegative. The chain carries TRBV6-5 and TRBJ2-3; the D is unclear. The CDR3 protein is CASSRSYTGSDTQYF. The CDR3 DNA reads as TGTGCCAGCAGCCGCAGTTATACCGGGTCAGATACGCAGTATTTT.